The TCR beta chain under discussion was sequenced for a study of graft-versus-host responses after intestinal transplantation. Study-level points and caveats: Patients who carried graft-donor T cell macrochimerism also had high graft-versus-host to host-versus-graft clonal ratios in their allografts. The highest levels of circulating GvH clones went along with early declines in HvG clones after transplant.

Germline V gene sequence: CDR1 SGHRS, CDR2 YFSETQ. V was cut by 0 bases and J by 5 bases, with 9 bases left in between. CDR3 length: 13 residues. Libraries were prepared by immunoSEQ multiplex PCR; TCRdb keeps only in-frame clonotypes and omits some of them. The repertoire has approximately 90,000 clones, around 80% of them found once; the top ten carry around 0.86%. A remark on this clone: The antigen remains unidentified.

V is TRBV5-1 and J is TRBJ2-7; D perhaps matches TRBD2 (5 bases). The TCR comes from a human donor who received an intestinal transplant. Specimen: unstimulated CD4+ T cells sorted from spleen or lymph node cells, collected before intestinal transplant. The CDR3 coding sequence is TGCGCCAGCAGCTTGGCGGGGAGCGACGAGCAGTACTTC. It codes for CASSLAGSDEQYF.